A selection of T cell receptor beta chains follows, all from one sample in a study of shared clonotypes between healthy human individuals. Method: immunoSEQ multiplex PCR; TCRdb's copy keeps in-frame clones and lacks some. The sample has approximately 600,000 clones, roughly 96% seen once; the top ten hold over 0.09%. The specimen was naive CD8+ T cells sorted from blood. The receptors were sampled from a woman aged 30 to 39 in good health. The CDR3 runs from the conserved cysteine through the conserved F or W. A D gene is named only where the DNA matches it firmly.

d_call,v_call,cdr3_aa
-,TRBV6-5,CASSPGNTEAFF
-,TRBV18,CASSPADSYEQYF
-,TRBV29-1,CSVILHSYSYEQYF
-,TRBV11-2,CASRFQGNYEQYF
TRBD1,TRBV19,CASSMTQGPYQPQHF
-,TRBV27,CASSLLAGVSTGELFF
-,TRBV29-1,CSVPPKGSLAKNIQYF
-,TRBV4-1,CASSQDYRSNQPQHF
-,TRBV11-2,CASSEGWTFYNEQFF
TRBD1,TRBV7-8,CASSSDRVPRTDTQYF
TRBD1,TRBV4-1,CASSQVGTGREQYF
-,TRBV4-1,CASSQRMHGEDEQYF
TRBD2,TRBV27,CASTVGRTGGATSGSLNEQYF
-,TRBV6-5,CASSYYRGGRKAFF
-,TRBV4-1,CASSYPGRISGNTIYF
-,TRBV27,CASSLGPWYEQYF
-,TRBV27,CASSLSIYEKLFF
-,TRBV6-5,CASSLPLGHEQFF
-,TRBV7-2,CASSLGGSGETQYF
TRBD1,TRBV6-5,CASSSGTGWGYTF
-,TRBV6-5,CASSYFAVDPYEQYF
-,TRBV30,CAWYVGEAFF
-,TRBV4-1,CASSQGDINTDTQYF
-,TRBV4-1,CASSLTGSGEQYF
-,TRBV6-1,CASSLRETQYF
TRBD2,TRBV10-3,CAISLAGGTDTQYF
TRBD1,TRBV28,CASKQGAATEAFF